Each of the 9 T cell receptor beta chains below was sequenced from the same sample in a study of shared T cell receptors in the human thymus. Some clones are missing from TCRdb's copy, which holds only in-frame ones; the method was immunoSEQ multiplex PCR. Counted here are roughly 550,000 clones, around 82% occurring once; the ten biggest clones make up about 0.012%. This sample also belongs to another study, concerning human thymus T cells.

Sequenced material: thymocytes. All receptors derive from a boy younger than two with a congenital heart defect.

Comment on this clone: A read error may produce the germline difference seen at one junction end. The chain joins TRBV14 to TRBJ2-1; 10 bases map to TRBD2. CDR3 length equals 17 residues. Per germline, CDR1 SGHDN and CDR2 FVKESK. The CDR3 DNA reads TGTGCCAGCAGCCAAGATCGACGGGCTAGCGGGGGTAATGGGCAGTTCTTC. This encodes CASSQDRRASGGNGQFF.

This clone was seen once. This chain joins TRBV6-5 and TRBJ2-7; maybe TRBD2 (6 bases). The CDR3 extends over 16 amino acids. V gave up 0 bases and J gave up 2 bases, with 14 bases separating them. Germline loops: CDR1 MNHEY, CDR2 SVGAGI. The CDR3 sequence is CASSYSLGGDPYEQYF. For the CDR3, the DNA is TGTGCCAGCAGTTACTCGCTGGGGGGAGATCCCTACGAGCAGTACTTC.

The CDR3, as DNA: TGCGCCAGCAGCAAAACCGGGACAGGGGTGGTCGAGCAGTACTTC. This codes for CASSKTGTGVVEQYF. The chain uses TRBV5-1 and TRBJ2-7; TRBD1 aligns across 10 bases. Germline V gene data show CDR1 as SGHRS and CDR2 as YFSETQ. Losses at the gene ends were 4 bases for V and 6 bases for J; bases not matched to a gene: 10. This CDR3 is built from 15 residues. Drawing the rest from reference TRBV5-1 and TRBJ2-7, the complete variable domain is KAGVTQTPRYLIKTRGQQVTLSCSPISGHRSVSWYQQTPGQGLQFLFEYFSETQRNKGNFPGRFSGRQFSNSRSEMNVSTLELGDSALYLCASSKTGTGVVEQYFGPGTRLTVT.

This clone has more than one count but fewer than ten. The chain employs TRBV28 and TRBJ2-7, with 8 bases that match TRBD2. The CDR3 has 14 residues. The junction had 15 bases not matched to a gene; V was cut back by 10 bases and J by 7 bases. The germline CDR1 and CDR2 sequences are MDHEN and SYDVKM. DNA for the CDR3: TGTGCCACCCTCAGATCCGGGGGCGGGAGGGAGCAGTACTTC. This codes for CATLRSGGGREQYF.

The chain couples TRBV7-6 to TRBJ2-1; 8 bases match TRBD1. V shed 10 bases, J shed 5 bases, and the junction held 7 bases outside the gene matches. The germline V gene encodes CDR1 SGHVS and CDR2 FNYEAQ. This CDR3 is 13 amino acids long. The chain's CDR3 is CATTGGHHNEQFF. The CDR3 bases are TGTGCCACCACAGGGGGTCACCACAATGAGCAGTTCTTC.

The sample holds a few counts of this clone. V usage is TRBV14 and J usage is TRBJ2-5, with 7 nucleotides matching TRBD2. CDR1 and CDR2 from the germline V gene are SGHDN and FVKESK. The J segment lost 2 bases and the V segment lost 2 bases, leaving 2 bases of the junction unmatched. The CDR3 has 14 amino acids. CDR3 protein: CASSQTSEQETQYF. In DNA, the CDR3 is TGTGCCAGCAGCCAAACTAGCGAACAAGAGACCCAGTACTTC. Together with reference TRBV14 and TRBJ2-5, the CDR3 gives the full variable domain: EAGVTQFPSHSVIEKGQTVTLRCDPISGHDNLYWYRRVMGKEIKFLLHFVKESKQDESGMPNNRFLAERTGGTYSTLKVQPAELEDSGVYFCASSQTSEQETQYFGPGTRLLVL.

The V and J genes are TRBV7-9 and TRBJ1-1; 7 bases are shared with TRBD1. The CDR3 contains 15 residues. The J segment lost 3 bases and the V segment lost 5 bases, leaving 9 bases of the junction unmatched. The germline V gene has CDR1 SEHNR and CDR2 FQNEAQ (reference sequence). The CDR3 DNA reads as TGTGCCAGCAGCCCCAGGACAGGAGGCGACACTGAAGCTTTCTTT. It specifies CASSPRTGGDTEAFF.

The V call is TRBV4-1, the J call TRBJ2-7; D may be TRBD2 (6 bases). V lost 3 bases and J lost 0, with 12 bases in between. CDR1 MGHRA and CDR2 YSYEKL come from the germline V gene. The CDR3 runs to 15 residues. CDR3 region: CASSQRDPSSYEQYF. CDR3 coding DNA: TGCGCCAGCAGCCAGCGGGACCCGAGCTCCTACGAGCAGTACTTC.

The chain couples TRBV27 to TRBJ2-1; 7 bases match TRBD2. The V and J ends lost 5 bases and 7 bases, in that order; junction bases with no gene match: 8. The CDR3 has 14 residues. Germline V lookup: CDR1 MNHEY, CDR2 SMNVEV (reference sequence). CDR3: CASSLWTSGNEQFF. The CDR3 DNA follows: TGTGCCAGCAGTCTATGGACTAGTGGGAATGAGCAGTTCTTC.